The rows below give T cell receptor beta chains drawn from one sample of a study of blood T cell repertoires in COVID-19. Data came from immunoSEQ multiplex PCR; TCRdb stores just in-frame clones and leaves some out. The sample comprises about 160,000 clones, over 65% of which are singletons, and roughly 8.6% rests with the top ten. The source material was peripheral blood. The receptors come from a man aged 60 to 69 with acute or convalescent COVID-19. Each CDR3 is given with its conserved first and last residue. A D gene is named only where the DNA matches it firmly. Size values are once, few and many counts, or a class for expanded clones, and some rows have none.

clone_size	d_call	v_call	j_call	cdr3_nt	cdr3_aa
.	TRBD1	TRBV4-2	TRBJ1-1	TGTGCCAGCAGCCCAGGGACAGGGAAACAACCTGAAGCTTTCTTT	CASSPGTGKQPEAFF
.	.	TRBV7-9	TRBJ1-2	TGTGCCAGCAGCCCCTACCCCTGGACACAAAAGCAAAGCTATGGCTACACCTTC	CASSPYPWTQKQSYGYTF
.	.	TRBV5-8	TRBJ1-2	TGTGCCAGCAGCTTGGCCATCGGGGATGGCGGTGGCTACACCTTC	CASSLAIGDGGGYTF
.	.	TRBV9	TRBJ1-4	TGTGCCAGCAGCGTGGGGGGTGGCGGGCCTAATGAAAAACTGTTTTTT	CASSVGGGGPNEKLFF
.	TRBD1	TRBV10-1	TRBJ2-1	TGCGCCAGCAGTCCGACAGGGGACCGGGATCACAATGAGCAGTTCTTC	CASSPTGDRDHNEQFF
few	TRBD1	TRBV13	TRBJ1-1	TGTGCCAGCAGCCTTCGGACAGGGCTGAACACTGAAGCTTTCTTT	CASSLRTGLNTEAFF
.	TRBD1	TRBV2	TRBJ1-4	TGTGCCAGCAGTCGACAGGGGGCGGTGGCGACTAATGAAAAACTGTTTTTT	CASSRQGAVATNEKLFF
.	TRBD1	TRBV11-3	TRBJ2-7	TGTGCCAGCAGCTTAGAATTTACAGGGGCCGACGAGCAGTACTTC	CASSLEFTGADEQYF
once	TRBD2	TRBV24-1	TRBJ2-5	TGTGCCACCAGTGATTTGCCCGGGACTAGCGTGGAGACCCAGTACTTC	CATSDLPGTSVETQYF
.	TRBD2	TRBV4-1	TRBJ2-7	TGCGCCAGCAGCCCCGGCTGGACTAGCGGCAACTCCTACGAGCAGTACTTC	CASSPGWTSGNSYEQYF
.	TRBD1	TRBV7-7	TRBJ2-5	TGTGCCAGCAGCCCCTACCCGGGACAGGGCGTCCAAGAGACCCAGTACTTC	CASSPYPGQGVQETQYF
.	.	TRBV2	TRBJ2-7	TGTGCCAGCAGTGGAGACTGGAGCTCCTACGAGCAGTACTTC	CASSGDWSSYEQYF
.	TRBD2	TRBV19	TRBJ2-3	TGTGCCAGTAGTACAAGACTAGCCGATACGCAGTATTTT	CASSTRLADTQYF
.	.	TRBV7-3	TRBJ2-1	TGTGCCAGCAGCTTAACGATGCGAGGGCTAAATGAGCAGTTCTTC	CASSLTMRGLNEQFF
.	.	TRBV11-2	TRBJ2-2	TGTGCCAGCAGCTTCCCCCCCGGACATTTGAACACCGGGGAGCTGTTTTTT	CASSFPPGHLNTGELFF
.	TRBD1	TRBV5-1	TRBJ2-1	TGCGCCAGCAGCTTGGCCCTGGGACAGGGGTATGAGCAGTTCTTC	CASSLALGQGYEQFF
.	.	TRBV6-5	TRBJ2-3	TGTGCCAGCAGTTACTCGCCGCGAGATACGCAGTATTTT	CASSYSPRDTQYF
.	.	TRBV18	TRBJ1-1	TGTGCCAGCTCACCACTGGGGGCCCCAGACACTGAAGCTTTCTTT	CASSPLGAPDTEAFF
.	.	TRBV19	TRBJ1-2	TGTGCCAGTAGTATCAACAGAAACTATGGCTACACCTTC	CASSINRNYGYTF
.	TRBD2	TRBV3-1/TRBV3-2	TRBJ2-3	TGTGCCAGCAGCCAAGACGTGGCGGGGGGCAGCACAGATACGCAGTATTTT	CASSQDVAGGSTDTQYF
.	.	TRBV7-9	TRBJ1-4	TGTGCCAGCAGCTTACCAGACTTTAATGAAAAACTGTTTTTT	CASSLPDFNEKLFF
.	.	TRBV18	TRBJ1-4	TGTGCCAGCTCACCAATTGAACAGGCTGAAAAACTGTTTTTT	CASSPIEQAEKLFF
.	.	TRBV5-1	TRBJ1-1	TGCGCCAGCAGCTTGGGGGGAGAGAACACTGAAGCTTTCTTT	CASSLGGENTEAFF
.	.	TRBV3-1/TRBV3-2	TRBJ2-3	TGTGCCAGCAGCCAAGACGGTACAGACACAGATACGCAGTATTTT	CASSQDGTDTDTQYF
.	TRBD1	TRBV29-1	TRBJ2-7	TGCAGCGTCAGACAGGGGGCATACGAGCAGTACTTC	CSVRQGAYEQYF
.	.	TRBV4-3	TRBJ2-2	TGCGCCAGCAGCCAAGATCCGAGGGCGAACACCGGGGAGCTGTTTTTT	CASSQDPRANTGELFF
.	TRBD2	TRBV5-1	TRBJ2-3	TGCGCCAGCAGCTTGGACTTAAGACTAGCGGGGGGAGTTGATACGCAGTATTTT	CASSLDLRLAGGVDTQYF
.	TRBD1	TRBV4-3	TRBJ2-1	TGCGCCAGCAGCCAAGACACGGGACAGCACAATGAGCAGTTCTTC	CASSQDTGQHNEQFF
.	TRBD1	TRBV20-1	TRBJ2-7	TGCAGTGCTAACAGGGGTTACGAGCAGTACTTC	CSANRGYEQYF
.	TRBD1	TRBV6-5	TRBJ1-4	TGTGCCAGCAGTTACTCACAGGGGGCTAATGAAAAACTGTTTTTT	CASSYSQGANEKLFF
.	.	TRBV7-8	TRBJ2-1	TGTGCCAGCAGCTTAGAGGCCCGAGGCAATGAGCAGTTCTTC	CASSLEARGNEQFF
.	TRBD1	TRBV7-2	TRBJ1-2	TGTGCCAGCAGCCCACTACAGGGGGGGAACTATGGCTACACCTTC	CASSPLQGGNYGYTF
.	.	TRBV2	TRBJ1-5	TGTGCCAGCTCTCCCGGGAATCAGCCCCAGCATTTT	CASSPGNQPQHF